Presented here are 18 T cell receptor beta chains from one specimen sequenced in a study of OX40 agonist ivuxolimab in advanced cancers. TCRdb's copy holds only in-frame clones and misses some; the assay was immunoSEQ multiplex PCR. The data hold 55,000 to 70,000 clones, with around 83% observed a single time. This material consisted of CD4+ or CD8+ T cells sorted from blood, taken in a trial of the OX40 agonist ivuxolimab. The origin of the receptors is an adult with an advanced solid tumor such as melanoma, head and neck, liver or kidney cancer.

The CDR3 nucleotides read TGCGCCAGCAGCTGGGGGGCCCCTAGAATCCATTCTTTGGTTGTCACCCTCCACTTT. It encodes CASSWGAPRIHSLVVTLHF. This chain links TRBV5-1 with TRBJ1-6; tentatively, D is TRBD1 (6 bases). V was trimmed by 3 bases and J by 14 bases, leaving 33 bases between them. Germline V gene sequence: CDR1 SGHRS, CDR2 YFSETQ. The CDR3 spans 19 residues.

As regards this clone: This sample includes further DNA sequences coding for the same CDR3. V and J are TRBV5-1 and TRBJ2-1; 7 positions match TRBD2. V lost 2 bases, J lost 0 bases, and 2 bases stayed unmatched. CDR3 length: 15 amino acids. Germline CDR1 is SGHRS and CDR2 is YFSETQ. The CDR3 is CASSLRGDSYNEQFF. Here the CDR3 DNA reads TGCGCCAGCAGCTTACGGGGGGACTCCTACAATGAGCAGTTCTTC.

This clone was recorded a few times. The J gene is TRBJ1-4, the V gene TRBV5-1; the D gene is possibly TRBD1 (5 bases). Trimming took 1 base from V and 2 from J, leaving 15 bases between them. Germline CDR1 and CDR2: SGHRS and YFSETQ. The CDR3 totals 17 residues. CDR3 sequence (DNA): TGCGCCAGCAGCTTGTTCCCTGAGACAGACACTAATGAAAAACTGTTTTTT. The encoded protein is CASSLFPETDTNEKLFF.

The chain uses TRBV5-4 and TRBJ1-1, with D maybe TRBD1 (6 bases). V lost 1 base to trimming and J lost 2 bases, with 12 bases between them. Germline CDR1 SGHNT, CDR2 YYREEE (reference sequence). There are 15 residues in the CDR3. The CDR3 protein is CASSLPTGSNTEAFF. The CDR3 DNA follows: TGTGCCAGCAGCTTGCCCACAGGGTCAAACACTGAAGCTTTCTTT.

This rearrangement joins TRBV6-5 to TRBJ1-2; no firm D call. The ends were cut back, 6 bases at V and 4 bases at J, with 12 bases in the middle. This CDR3 contains 13 residues. Germline V gene lookup returns CDR1 MNHEY and CDR2 SVGAGI. CDR3 nucleotide sequence: TGTGCCAGCAGCTACACAGATTTCTATGGCTACACCTTC. It codes for CASSYTDFYGYTF.

V and J are TRBV15 and TRBJ2-2; 12 bases are shared with TRBD1. This CDR3 is 18 amino acids long. The trim removed 5 bases at V and 0 bases at J, leaving 7 bases unmatched. CDR1 is LNHNV and CDR2 is YYDKDF in the germline V gene (reference sequence). The CDR3 nucleotides are TGTGCCACCAGCCGTTGGGGGACAGGGGGCGCGAACACCGGGGAGCTGTTTTTT. Its translation is CATSRWGTGGANTGELFF.

The chain joins TRBV5-1 to TRBJ1-4; D not resolved. Trimming removed 0 bases from V and 8 bases from J, with 14 bases in between. The CDR3 length is 15 residues. Germline V lookup: CDR1 SGHRS, CDR2 YFSETQ. CDR3: CASSLASRVDEKLFF. CDR3 DNA sequence: TGCGCCAGCAGCTTGGCTTCAAGGGTTGACGAAAAACTGTTTTTT.

V is TRBV7-9 and J is TRBJ2-4; TRBD1 agrees at 7 bases. Germline values: CDR1 SEHNR, CDR2 FQNEAQ (reference sequence). This CDR3 contains 16 residues. Trimming removed 3 bases from V and 7 bases from J; junction bases left unmatched: 12. The CDR3 DNA is TGTGCCAGCAGCTTCCAATTCGAAGGGGGCAGGAACATTCAGTACTTC. Translated, it gives CASSFQFEGGRNIQYF.

This clone was seen only a few times. The rearrangement joins TRBV7-9 to TRBJ2-5; D unresolved. V was cut by 3 bases and J by 4 bases, with 9 bases left in between. In germline, CDR1 is SEHNR, CDR2 FQNEAQ (reference sequence). The CDR3 consists of 13 residues. This chain's CDR3 is CASSFGRGETQYF. CDR3 sequence (DNA): TGTGCCAGCAGCTTCGGGCGTGGAGAGACCCAGTACTTC.

The rearrangement uses TRBV18 and TRBJ1-2, with 7 positions matching TRBD1. From germline, CDR1 is KGHSH and CDR2 LQKENI. V shed 5 bases, J shed 6 bases, and the junction held 9 bases outside the gene matches. This CDR3 has 14 amino acids. CDR3 loop: CASSGRGDTDGYTF. The CDR3 DNA reads as TGTGCCAGCTCAGGCAGGGGGGATACGGATGGCTACACCTTC.

The rearrangement joins TRBV6-1 to TRBJ2-5; a possible D gene is TRBD1 (5 bases). Trimming shortened V by 0 bases and J by 8 bases, and 19 bases separated the two germline ends. The CDR3 has 16 residues. Germline values: CDR1 MNHNS, CDR2 SASEGT. DNA for the CDR3: TGTGCCAGCAGTGAAGCGCTGATGCAGGGATCACGAACCCAGTACTTC. It encodes CASSEALMQGSRTQYF.

The genes are TRBV25-1 and TRBJ1-1; D call uncertain. The CDR3 loop spans 15 amino acids. Germline assignment: CDR1 MGHDK and CDR2 SYGVNS. Trimming took off 1 base at V and 11 bases at J, with 20 bases between the two ends. CDR3 in DNA: TGTGCCAGCAGTGAATTTGGTGGAGGAGGTCTTGGGGCTTTCTTT. Amino acid sequence: CASSEFGGGGLGAFF.

This clone appeared once. The V call is TRBV7-6, the J call TRBJ2-4; 11 nucleotides align to TRBD2. The CDR3 covers 15 residues. The germline V gene encodes CDR1 SGHVS and CDR2 FNYEAQ. V shed 5 bases, J shed 5 bases, and the junction held 5 bases outside the gene matches. The chain's CDR3 is CASSLGLAGENIQYF. The CDR3 region has the DNA TGTGCCAGCAGCCTAGGACTAGCGGGTGAAAACATTCAGTACTTC.

The J gene is TRBJ1-2, the V gene TRBV6-4; D is possibly TRBD1 (5 bases). The CDR3 contains 16 residues. V dropped 0 bases and J dropped 8 bases, with 19 bases sitting between them. Germline V gene data show CDR1 as MRHNA and CDR2 as SNTAGT. The CDR3 sequence: CASSDSRQGPKRGYTF. In DNA form, the CDR3 reads TGTGCCAGCAGTGACTCGAGGCAGGGACCGAAGAGGGGCTACACCTTC.

This sequence joins TRBV7-2 and TRBJ2-7, with 7 positions matching TRBD1. The J segment lost 3 bases and the V segment lost 6 bases, leaving 11 bases of the junction unmatched. The CDR3 totals 15 residues. In germline, CDR1 is SGHTA, CDR2 FQGNSA. Here the CDR3 reads CASRRRQGEDYEQYF. For the CDR3, the DNA is TGTGCCAGCAGACGGCGACAGGGAGAAGACTACGAGCAGTACTTC.

The CDR3, as DNA: TGTGCCAGCAGTTTACGCGGGACTAGCCGTATCGGGGAGCTGTTTTTT. Translated: CASSLRGTSRIGELFF. This chain connects TRBV27 to TRBJ2-2; TRBD2 matches at 9 bases. Unmatched junction bases numbered 8, after V lost 2 bases and J lost 7 bases. Per germline, CDR1 MNHEY and CDR2 SMNVEV (reference sequence). The CDR3 extends over 16 amino acids.

The J gene is TRBJ2-1, the V gene TRBV4-2, with D possibly being TRBD2 (6 bases). Germline CDR1 and CDR2: LGHNA and YNFKEQ. Trimming stripped 4 bases from V and 6 bases from J, with 19 bases between. This CDR3 is built from 16 residues. The CDR3 DNA reads as TGTGCCAGCAGCCCTTGGGGTAGCGGAGAAATCAATGAGCAGTTCTTC. It codes for CASSPWGSGEINEQFF.

The chain employs TRBV5-6 and TRBJ2-3, with D perhaps matching TRBD1 (5 bases). Germline values: CDR1 SGHDT, CDR2 YYEEEE. V was cut by 6 bases and J by 5 bases, with 19 bases left in between. This CDR3 has 15 residues. The CDR3 DNA reads as TGTGCCAGCACCCCAACAGGAGAGAGTAGAGATACGCAGTATTTT. It yields the protein CASTPTGESRDTQYF.